The 10 T cell receptor beta chains below were found in one sample sequenced in a study of T cell responses to AZD1222 COVID-19 vaccine. Sequencing used immunoSEQ multiplex PCR; TCRdb keeps in-frame clones, though not all of them. Among more than 100,000 clones listed, more than 75% were seen once. The sample consisted of peripheral blood, taken on day 0 of AZD1222 vaccination. Source of these receptors: an adult in good health.

The chain carries TRBV2 and TRBJ1-1; no clear D gene. Germline V gene data show CDR1 as SNHLY and CDR2 as FYNNEI. With 3 bases removed from V and 10 bases from J, the gap between germline ends came to 6 bases. CDR3 size: 10 residues. The CDR3, as DNA: TGTGCCAGCAGTGAGGGCGGAGCTTTCTTT. Translating it yields CASSEGGAFF.

This sequence joins TRBV25-1 and TRBJ2-6, with D maybe TRBD2 (5 bases). Looked up from germline, CDR1 is MGHDK and CDR2 is SYGVNS. CDR3 size: 15 residues. Trimming took 6 bases from V and 2 from J, leaving 11 bases between them. CDR3 sequence (DNA): TGTGCCAGCAGCTCCCCCGGGGCTGGGGCCAACGTCCTGACTTTC. Translation gives CASSSPGAGANVLTF.

The chain has TRBV4-1 and TRBJ2-7; 7 nucleotides line up with TRBD1. The CDR3 length is 17 residues. Trimming at V came to 4 bases and at J to 5 bases, leaving 17 bases not matched to a gene. Germline CDR1 reads MGHRA; CDR2 reads YSYEKL. The CDR3 nucleotides are TGCGCCAGCAGCCCTTCCCTAGGGGGCGGACCGGGGCACGAGCAGTACTTC. This encodes CASSPSLGGGPGHEQYF.

V and J are TRBV3-1 (or the pseudogene TRBV3-2) and TRBJ2-7; 9 nucleotides match TRBD1. The ends lost 4 bases at V and 1 base at J; junction bases unmatched: 2. The CDR3 is 14 residues long. Per germline, CDR1 LGHDT and CDR2 YNNKEL (reference sequence). The CDR3 DNA is TGTGCCAGCAGCCGTGACAGGGGGTCCTACGAGCAGTACTTC. Amino acids: CASSRDRGSYEQYF.

The chain is built from TRBV7-9 and TRBJ2-4; D is uncertain. Germline CDR1 is SEHNR and CDR2 is FQNEAQ (reference sequence). The CDR3 covers 16 residues. Trimming took off 1 base at V and 1 base at J, with 11 bases between the two ends. CDR3 protein: CASSLELRDAKNIQYF. The CDR3 nucleotides are TGTGCCAGCAGCTTAGAACTTAGAGATGCCAAAAACATTCAGTACTTC. Combining the CDR3 with reference TRBV7-9 and TRBJ2-4 gives the whole variable domain DTGVSQNPRHKITKRGQNVTFRCDPISEHNRLYWYRQTLGQGPEFLTYFQNEAQLEKSRLLSDRFSAERPKGSFSTLEIQRTEQGDSAMYLCASSLELRDAKNIQYFGAGTRLSVL.

The chain employs TRBV19 and TRBJ2-3, with 7 nucleotides matching TRBD1. CDR1 LNHDA and CDR2 SQIVND come from the germline V gene (reference sequence). Losses at the gene ends were 0 bases for V and 6 bases for J; bases not matched to a gene: 12. This CDR3 contains 17 residues. This chain's CDR3 is CASSIDRRGRMTDTQYF. As DNA, the CDR3 is TGTGCCAGTAGTATAGATAGAAGGGGGCGAATGACCGATACGCAGTATTTT.

The gene calls are TRBV5-5 and TRBJ1-3; maybe TRBD1 (5 bases). This CDR3 has 16 amino acids. The V end lost 2 bases, the J end lost 0 bases, and 12 bases lay between the germline ends. Germline CDR1 and CDR2: SGHKS and YYEKEE (reference sequence). This chain's CDR3 is CASSFNGRASGNTIYF. CDR3 bases: TGTGCCAGCAGCTTTAATGGCAGGGCCTCTGGAAACACCATATATTTT. Based on the CDR3 plus reference TRBV5-5 and TRBJ1-3, the full variable domain is DAGVTQSPTHLIKTRGQQVTLRCSPISGHKSVSWYQQVLGQGPQFIFQYYEKEERGRGNFPDRFSARQFPNYSSELNVNALLLGDSALYLCASSFNGRASGNTIYFGEGSWLTVV.

The rearrangement uses TRBV4-3 and TRBJ1-4; TRBD1 matches at 10 bases. Per germline, CDR1 LGHNA and CDR2 YSLEER. The CDR3 is 17 residues long. Germline trimming cut 4 bases from V and 0 bases from J; bases unmatched to any gene: 5. CDR3 loop: CASSPRDRGATNEKLFF. The DNA for the CDR3 is TGCGCCAGCAGCCCCCGGGACAGGGGTGCAACTAATGAAAAACTGTTTTTT.

The chain couples TRBV6-5 to TRBJ2-1; 13 nucleotides match TRBD2. The CDR3 totals 14 residues. V was pared by 6 bases and J by 9 bases, with 5 bases of the junction left unmatched. Germline V gene data show CDR1 as MNHEY and CDR2 as SVGAGI. The CDR3 sequence: CASRRTSGGGEQFF. As DNA, the CDR3 is TGTGCCAGCAGGCGGACTAGCGGGGGAGGTGAGCAGTTCTTC.

The genes are TRBV20-1 and TRBJ2-5; no definite D call. The V end lost 3 bases, the J end lost 5 bases, and 7 bases lay between the germline ends. The CDR3 spans 11 residues. The germline V gene encodes CDR1 DFQATT and CDR2 SNEGSKA (reference sequence). CDR3 coding DNA: TGCAGTGCTAGTCCGGTTGAGACCCAGTACTTC. It is translated as CSASPVETQYF.